Listed below are T cell receptor beta chains from one sample, sequenced in a study of blood T cell repertoires in COVID-19. Here immunoSEQ multiplex PCR was the method, and the copy in TCRdb shows in-frame clones only, minus some. This sample has 180,000 or so clones, with around 91% found just once. The material sequenced was PBMCs or T cells enriched from blood (not recorded which). These receptor sequences come from a woman under 30 who had recovered from COVID-19. Both conserved end residues are part of each CDR3. The D gene is left open where the match is weak. The size entry is marked missing in some rows and otherwise reads once, few, many or a size class.

v_call	j_call	d_call	clone_size	cdr3_aa	cdr3_nt
TRBV7-9	TRBJ2-2	TRBD1	NA	CASSFDRVTGELFF	TGTGCCAGCAGCTTTGACAGGGTGACCGGGGAGCTGTTTTTT
TRBV19	TRBJ1-5	TRBD1	once	CASRADRGSQPQHF	TGTGCCAGTAGGGCGGACAGGGGGTCTCAGCCCCAGCATTTT
TRBV4-2	TRBJ2-5	TRBD2	NA	CASSQIIAGAQETQYF	TGTGCCAGCAGCCAGATCATAGCGGGGGCCCAAGAGACCCAGTACTTC
TRBV4-1	TRBJ2-1	NA	NA	CASRKLGGYEQFF	TGCGCCAGCAGAAAACTAGGAGGCTATGAGCAGTTCTTC
TRBV6-9	TRBJ2-7	NA	NA	CASSYGGSTYEQYF	TGTGCCAGCAGTTACGGTGGGAGCACCTACGAGCAGTACTTC
TRBV6-5	TRBJ2-2	NA	NA	CASRPETGNTGELFF	TGTGCCAGCAGGCCCGAGACAGGGAACACCGGGGAGCTGTTTTTT
TRBV15	TRBJ2-7	NA	NA	CATSRKPGQSGGQYF	TGTGCCACCAGCAGGAAACCCGGACAGTCTGGAGGGCAGTACTTC
TRBV28	TRBJ2-1	TRBD2	NA	CASSLGLAGGYNEQFF	TGTGCCAGCAGTTTAGGACTAGCGGGAGGGTACAATGAGCAGTTCTTC
TRBV27	TRBJ2-7	NA	NA	CASSRGLTYEQYF	TGTGCCAGCAGCCGAGGACTGACCTACGAGCAGTACTTC
TRBV15	TRBJ2-2	NA	once	CATSQDRRTQNTGELFF	TGTGCCACCAGCCAAGATAGGAGGACTCAGAACACCGGGGAGCTGTTTTTT
TRBV7-3	TRBJ2-1	NA	NA	CASSLTRDGGEQFF	TGTGCCAGCAGCTTAACGCGGGACGGGGGTGAGCAGTTCTTC
TRBV27	TRBJ2-6	NA	NA	CASSVGPWANVLTF	TGTGCCAGCAGTGTCGGTCCTTGGGCCAACGTCCTGACTTTC
TRBV6-6	TRBJ2-1	TRBD2	NA	CASSRGTSGIGFYNEQFF	TGTGCCAGCAGTCGCGGGACTAGCGGGATAGGATTCTACAATGAGCAGTTCTTC
TRBV14	TRBJ2-7	NA	NA	CASSQGGSYEQYF	TGTGCCAGCAGCCAAGGCGGAAGCTACGAGCAGTACTTC
TRBV28	TRBJ2-7	TRBD2	NA	CASGGTSGTYEQYF	TGTGCCAGCGGGGGGACTAGCGGCACCTACGAGCAGTACTTC
TRBV28	TRBJ2-1	TRBD2	NA	CASSPYGLAGNEQFF	TGTGCCAGCAGTCCCTACGGACTAGCGGGAAATGAGCAGTTCTTC
TRBV20-1	TRBJ1-1	TRBD1	once	CSGTTGRAFF	TGCAGTGGGACGACAGGGCGAGCTTTCTTT
TRBV3-1/TRBV3-2	TRBJ2-7	TRBD2	NA	CASSRTSGGIYEQYF	TGTGCCAGCAGCCGGACTAGCGGAGGGATCTACGAGCAGTACTTC
TRBV3-1/TRBV3-2	TRBJ2-7	TRBD1	NA	CASSRTPDRDHEQYF	TGTGCCAGCAGCCGAACCCCGGACAGGGACCACGAGCAGTACTTC
TRBV30	TRBJ1-2	NA	NA	CAWSVRGFYGYTF	TGTGCCTGGAGTGTACGGGGATTCTATGGCTACACCTTC
TRBV2	TRBJ2-1	TRBD2	NA	CASKGSGSDYNEQFF	TGTGCCAGCAAGGGGAGCGGGAGTGATTACAATGAGCAGTTCTTC
TRBV7-8	TRBJ2-3	TRBD2	NA	CASRRTSGASTDTQYF	TGTGCCAGCAGGCGGACTAGCGGGGCTAGCACAGATACGCAGTATTTT
TRBV10-3	TRBJ1-6	NA	NA	CAISGGDGARPLHF	TGTGCCATCAGTGGGGGGGACGGAGCCCGACCCCTCCACTTT
TRBV5-1	TRBJ2-7	TRBD1	NA	CASSLEGGVTYEQYF	TGCGCCAGCAGCTTGGAAGGGGGCGTCACCTACGAGCAGTACTTC
TRBV15	TRBJ1-4	TRBD1	NA	CATSDRGPTGKLFF	TGTGCCACTTCGGACAGGGGCCCTACTGGGAAACTGTTTTTT
TRBV5-1	TRBJ2-2	TRBD2	NA	CASSYGTSGMLGELFF	TGCGCCAGCAGCTACGGGACTAGCGGGATGTTGGGGGAGCTGTTTTTT
TRBV5-6	TRBJ1-3	TRBD1	NA	CASSSGQGSSGNTIYF	TGTGCCAGCAGCTCCGGACAGGGGTCCTCTGGAAACACCATATATTTT
TRBV28	TRBJ1-5	NA	NA	CASSFFPIIYSNQPQHF	TGTGCCAGCAGTTTTTTCCCTATTATTTATAGCAATCAGCCCCAGCATTTT
TRBV2	TRBJ1-1	NA	NA	CASREMNTEAFF	TGTGCCAGCAGAGAGATGAACACTGAAGCTTTCTTT
TRBV19	TRBJ1-1	NA	NA	CASSIAGFHTEAFF	TGTGCCAGTAGTATCGCCGGTTTCCACACTGAAGCTTTCTTT
TRBV10-3	TRBJ1-1	NA	once	CAISAVNTEAFF	TGTGCCATCAGTGCCGTGAACACTGAAGCTTTCTTT
TRBV5-8	TRBJ1-5	NA	once	CASSLAGGYQPQHF	TGTGCCAGCAGCTTGGCGGGGGGCTATCAGCCCCAGCATTTT
TRBV2	TRBJ2-2	NA	few	CASSDRGDSGELFF	TGTGCCAGCAGTGATAGGGGGGACAGCGGGGAGCTGTTTTTT
TRBV6-5	TRBJ2-1	NA	NA	CASSPNSNEQFF	TGTGCCAGCAGCCCGAACAGCAATGAGCAGTTCTTC
TRBV3-1/TRBV3-2	TRBJ2-1	TRBD2	once	CASTLNRLAGVNEQFF	TGTGCCAGCACCCTAAACCGACTAGCGGGAGTAAATGAGCAGTTCTTC
TRBV9	TRBJ2-7	TRBD1	NA	CASSVLDRGYEQYF	TGTGCCAGCAGCGTACTTGACAGGGGGTACGAGCAGTACTTC
TRBV9	TRBJ2-2	NA	NA	CASSWDTRTGELFF	TGTGCCAGCAGCTGGGACACCCGCACCGGGGAGCTGTTTTTT
TRBV30	TRBJ2-7	TRBD2	NA	CAWTLGGTSGSYEQYF	TGTGCCTGGACCCTAGGGGGAACTAGCGGTTCCTACGAGCAGTACTTC
TRBV24-1	TRBJ2-1	TRBD2	NA	CATKASGTYNEQFF	TGTGCCACCAAGGCTAGCGGGACCTACAATGAGCAGTTCTTC
TRBV7-9	TRBJ2-3	TRBD1	NA	CASSVSQGVTDTQYF	TGTGCCAGCAGCGTCAGTCAGGGGGTCACAGATACGCAGTATTTT
TRBV20-1	TRBJ2-7	NA	NA	CSASDTGTSPYEQYF	TGCAGTGCTAGTGACACCGGGACTTCCCCCTACGAGCAGTACTTC
TRBV15	TRBJ2-3	TRBD2	NA	CATSRENLLAGTDTQYF	TGTGCCACCAGCAGAGAAAACCTACTAGCGGGCACAGATACGCAGTATTTT
TRBV28	TRBJ1-2	NA	NA	CASSFAGQYGYTF	TGTGCCAGCAGTTTTGCAGGGCAGTATGGCTACACCTTC
TRBV6-5	TRBJ1-1	TRBD1	NA	CASSPTGTGSTEAFF	TGTGCCAGCAGTCCAACCGGGACAGGATCTACTGAAGCTTTCTTT
TRBV11-3	TRBJ1-3	NA	NA	CASGTTKTVLAGNTIYF	TGTGCCAGCGGGACAACAAAGACAGTATTAGCTGGAAACACCATATATTTT
TRBV7-3	TRBJ1-2	NA	NA	CASSSFEGEDYGYTF	TGTGCCAGCAGCTCCTTTGAGGGTGAGGACTATGGCTACACCTTC
TRBV5-1	TRBJ2-7	NA	NA	CASRRVGGAGEQYF	TGCGCCAGCAGGCGGGTGGGGGGGGCGGGCGAGCAGTACTTC
TRBV5-4	TRBJ2-2	TRBD2	NA	CASSLASGDRVF	TGTGCCAGCAGCTTGGCTAGCGGGGACCGCGTTTTT
TRBV27	TRBJ2-1	TRBD2	NA	CASKKFGTSGRDEQFF	TGTGCCAGCAAAAAATTCGGGACTAGCGGGAGGGATGAGCAGTTCTTC
TRBV28	TRBJ2-7	NA	NA	CASSLTGLEQYF	TGTGCCAGCAGCCTAACAGGGCTCGAGCAGTACTTC
TRBV27	TRBJ2-3	NA	NA	CASKGGGAISSTDTQYF	TGTGCCAGCAAAGGGGGCGGGGCTATCTCTAGCACAGATACGCAGTATTTT
TRBV14	TRBJ2-1	TRBD2	NA	CASSPGLAGVPYNEQFF	TGTGCCAGCAGCCCGGGACTAGCGGGCGTACCTTACAATGAGCAGTTCTTC
TRBV21-1	TRBJ2-1	NA	NA	CASSKGGWWGGWDEQFF	TGTGCCAGCAGCAAAGGAGGATGGTGGGGAGGTTGGGATGAGCAGTTCTTC